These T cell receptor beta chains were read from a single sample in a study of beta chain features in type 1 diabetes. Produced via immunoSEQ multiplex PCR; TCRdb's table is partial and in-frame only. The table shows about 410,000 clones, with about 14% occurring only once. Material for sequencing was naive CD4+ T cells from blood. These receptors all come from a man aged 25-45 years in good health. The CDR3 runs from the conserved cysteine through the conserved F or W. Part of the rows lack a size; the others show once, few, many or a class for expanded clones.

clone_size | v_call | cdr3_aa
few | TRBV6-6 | CASSLPGGTDTQYF
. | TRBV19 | CASSIRPPGGEKLFF
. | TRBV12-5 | CASLASGANVLTF
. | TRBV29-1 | CSVVSGVTEAFF
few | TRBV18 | CASSLGSSPNSPLHF
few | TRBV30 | CAWRPTLSSRIYNEQFF
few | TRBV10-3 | CAISKSTGAGEDTQYF
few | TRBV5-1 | CASSPAGAGVTDTQYF
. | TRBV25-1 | CASSEWVGQPQHF
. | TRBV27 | CASASGGEGNIQYF
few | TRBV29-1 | CSALAGQLGNTIYF
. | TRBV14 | CAKGDRGNTGELFF
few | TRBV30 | CAWSEAVDQPQHF
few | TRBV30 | CAWRLAGTAKETQYF
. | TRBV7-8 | CASSLAGGADLYEQYF
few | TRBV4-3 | CASSQVGGLTEAFF